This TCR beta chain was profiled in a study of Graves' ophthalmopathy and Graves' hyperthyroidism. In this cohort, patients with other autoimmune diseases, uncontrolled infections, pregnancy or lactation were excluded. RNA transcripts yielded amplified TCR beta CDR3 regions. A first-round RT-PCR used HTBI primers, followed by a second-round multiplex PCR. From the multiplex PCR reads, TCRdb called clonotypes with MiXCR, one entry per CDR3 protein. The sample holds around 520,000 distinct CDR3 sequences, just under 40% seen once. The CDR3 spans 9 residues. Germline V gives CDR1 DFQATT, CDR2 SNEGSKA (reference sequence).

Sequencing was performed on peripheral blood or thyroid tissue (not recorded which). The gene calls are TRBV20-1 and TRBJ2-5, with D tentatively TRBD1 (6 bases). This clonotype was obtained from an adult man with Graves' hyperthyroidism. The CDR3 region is CSRGVTQYF. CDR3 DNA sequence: TGCAGCAGGGGTGTGACCCAGTACTTC.